This T cell receptor (beta chain) emerged from a study of shared clonotypes between healthy human individuals (dated by TCRdb to about 2020). Notes on the research overall: Three men and a couple of women, aged 18 to 49 years, made up the cohort. For each donor, CD4 naive and CD4 memory were each given three plates, CD8 naive was given two plates, and CD8 memory was given one plate. The study deeply sequenced blood TCR repertoires of about 5 healthy adults to estimate repertoire size and the extent of clonotype sharing between individuals. Different laboratories and diverse techniques were used to prepare libraries and sequence TCR repertoires, to increase sequencing depth and limit assay-specific biases. Leukapheresis yielded between about 0.94 and 10 billion PBMCs per donor.

Taken from the germline V gene, the CDR1 and CDR2 loops are MDHEN and SYDVKM. V and J are trimmed by 6 bases and 2 bases, and the gene matches miss 4 bases of the junction. Spanning cysteine to phenylalanine, the CDR3 consists of 15 amino acids. Only the CDR3 portion is preserved as DNA: 45 bases, with reading frame beginning at the first base. The paper's findings and limits, for the study overall: Incomplete sequencing was indicated by rarefaction of sorted-subset datasets, despite the large sequencing depth. Across a few donors, about 5% of naive CD4, 3% to 4% of naive CD8, under 2.5% of memory CD4, and around 0.4% of memory CD8 clonotypes were shared. Larger estimated clonotype richness was generally found for naive subsets than for memory subsets. Based on pairwise subsampling, the degree of clonotype sharing among donors was expected to be affected by sequencing depth. The genetic and exposure-history diversity represented was limited by the small number of donors. Sampling was restricted to blood, and TCR repertoires in tissues likely differ from the TCR repertoires found in blood. Compared with non-shared clonotypes, the clonotypes found in all four sorted-subset donors had higher generation probabilities.

This clone showed up many times. What antigen it recognizes has not been identified. It has no much larger one-base neighbor in the sample; base qualities were not kept. This CDR3 is also generated by other DNA sequences in the sample. TCR CDR3 regions were amplified from genomic DNA by multiplex PCR using the deep immunoSEQ assay. Extracted genomic DNA from each cell subset was spread evenly across all wells of several immunoSEQ 96-well plates, with each plate serving as a replicate. For sorted subsets, each replicate PCR was loaded with around 200 ng genomic DNA, equivalent to some 31,000 T cell genomes. Purified libraries were measured with a Qubit 3.0 fluorometer, size-checked on a Bioanalyzer 2100, and measured again with the KAPA Library Quantification kit. Every immunoSEQ 96-well plate was sequenced on a dedicated single-read 150-cycle Illumina NextSeq 550 flow cell. In the paper's pipeline: The immunoSEQ output contained only junctional sequences without quality scores, so filtering could not match that applied to full-length reads. To assign V/J genes and CDR3, sequences were annotated against IMGT germline references using PyIR, a Python wrapper for IgBLAST v1.9. Any read was removed if the V/J assignment was weak (E-value above 1e-6), the CDR3 was missing, or the read contained stop codons, out-of-frame junctions, or ambiguous translated residues. V3J clonotypes were defined as sequences sharing an identical inferred V gene, J gene, and CDR3 amino acid sequence. Percentage overlap between repertoires was computed as shared unique clonotypes divided by the size of the smaller repertoire. Richness of each repertoire was evaluated using RTK rarefaction, the Chao1 estimator, and Recon v2.1 estimates of unobserved clonotypes. Generation probabilities for all TCRbeta clonotypes obtained by the gDNA method from a handful of donors were computed using OLGA. Held by TCRdb, this immuneACCESS table contains in-frame sequences only and omits some clones. Under half of the omission traces to an unresolved V gene where checked; the cause of the rest is unknown. For V, J and clone size, that table is used; D and trimming come from the DNA. This sample lists over 2 million clones; 90% to 95% were detected once. The ten largest clones capture approximately 0.13% of the sample.

Donors were healthy HIV-negative adults with no recently reported acute infections or vaccinations. Every donor was a Caucasian adult living in Nashville, Tennessee, USA. CD4+ T cells were enriched through magnetic negative selection, after which naive cells were positively selected on CD45RA and the remaining negative fraction served as the memory subset. Blood was obtained by leukapheresis, after which PBMCs were separated by Ficoll-Histopaque density gradient centrifugation and cryopreserved in liquid nitrogen vapor phase. Analytical flow cytometry was used to check the purity and quantity of every magnetically sorted T cell population. From each sorted fraction, genomic DNA was isolated and quantified by UV absorbance on a Nanodrop 2000c.

Here the chain combines TRBV28 and TRBJ2-7, and TRBD2 matches 13 of the central bases. What was sequenced was naive CD4+ T cells sorted from blood. Per the publication, the cell subset or site label means: CD45RA+ positively selected. The sequence came from a young man in good health. The CDR3 is CASSPGTSGTYEQYF. At the DNA level, the sequence is TGTGCCAGCAGCCCAGGGACTAGCGGGACCTACGAGCAGTACTTC.